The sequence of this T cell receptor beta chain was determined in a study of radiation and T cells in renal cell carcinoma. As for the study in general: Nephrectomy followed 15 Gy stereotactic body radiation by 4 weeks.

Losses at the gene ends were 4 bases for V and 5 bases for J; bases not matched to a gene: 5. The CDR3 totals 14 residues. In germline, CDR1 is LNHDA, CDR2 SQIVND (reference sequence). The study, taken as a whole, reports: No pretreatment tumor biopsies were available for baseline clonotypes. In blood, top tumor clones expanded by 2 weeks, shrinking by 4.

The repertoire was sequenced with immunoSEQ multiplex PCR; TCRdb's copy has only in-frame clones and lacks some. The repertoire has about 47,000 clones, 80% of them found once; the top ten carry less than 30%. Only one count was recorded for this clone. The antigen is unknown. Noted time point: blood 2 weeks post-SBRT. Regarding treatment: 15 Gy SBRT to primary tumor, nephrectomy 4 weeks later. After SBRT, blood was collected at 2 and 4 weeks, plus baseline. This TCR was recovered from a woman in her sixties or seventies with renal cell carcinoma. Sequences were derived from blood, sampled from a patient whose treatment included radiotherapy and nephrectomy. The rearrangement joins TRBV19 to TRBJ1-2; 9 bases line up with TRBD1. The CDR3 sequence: CASSTGTGLYGYTF. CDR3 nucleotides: TGTGCCAGTAGTACCGGGACAGGGCTTTATGGCTACACCTTC.